Ten or more counts support the clone carrying this TCR beta chain. This sample is drawn from a study of HIV-infected patients and healthy controls. TCRdb re-analysed the 5' RACE reads in MiXCR, keeping a single row per CDR3 protein. The sample records roughly 20,000 distinct CDR3 sequences, about 17% being singletons. Sequenced input: CD8+ T cells from blood. The sequence was collected from a human donor in good health.

The CDR3 region has the DNA TGTGCCAGCAGACCTGGACTAGCGGGCCGCAATGAGCAGTTCTTC. This gives the protein CASRPGLAGRNEQFF. The chain employs TRBV28 and TRBJ2-1, with TRBD2 identical over 11 bases. CDR1 is MDHEN, CDR2 SYDVKM, per germline. Unmatched junction bases numbered 7, after V lost 6 bases and J lost 6 bases. The CDR3 consists of 15 residues.